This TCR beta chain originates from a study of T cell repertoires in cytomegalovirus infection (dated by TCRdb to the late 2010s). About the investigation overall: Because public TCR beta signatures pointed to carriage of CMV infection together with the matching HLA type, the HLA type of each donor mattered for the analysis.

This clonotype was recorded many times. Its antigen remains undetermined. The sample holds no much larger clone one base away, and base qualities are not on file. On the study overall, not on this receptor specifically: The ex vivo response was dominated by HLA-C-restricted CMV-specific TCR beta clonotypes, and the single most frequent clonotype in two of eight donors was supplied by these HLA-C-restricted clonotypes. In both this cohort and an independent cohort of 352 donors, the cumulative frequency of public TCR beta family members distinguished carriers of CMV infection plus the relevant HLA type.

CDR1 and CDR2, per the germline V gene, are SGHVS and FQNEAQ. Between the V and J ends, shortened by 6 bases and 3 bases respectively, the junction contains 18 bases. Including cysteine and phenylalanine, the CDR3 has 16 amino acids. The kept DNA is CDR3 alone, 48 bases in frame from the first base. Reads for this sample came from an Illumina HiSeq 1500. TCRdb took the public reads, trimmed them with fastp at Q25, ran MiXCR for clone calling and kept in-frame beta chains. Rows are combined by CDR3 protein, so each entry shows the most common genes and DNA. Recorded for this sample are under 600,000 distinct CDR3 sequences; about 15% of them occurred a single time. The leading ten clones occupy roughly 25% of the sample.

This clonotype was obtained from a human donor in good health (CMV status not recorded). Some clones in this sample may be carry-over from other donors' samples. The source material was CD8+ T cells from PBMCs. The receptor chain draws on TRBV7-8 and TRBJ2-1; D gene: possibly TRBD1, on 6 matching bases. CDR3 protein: CASSPGAGSLYNEQFF. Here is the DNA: TGTGCCAGCAGTCCAGGGGCGGGTTCGCTCTACAATGAGCAGTTCTTC.